This passage covers 13 T cell receptor beta chains from one sample sequenced in a study of blood T cell repertoires in COVID-19. Only in-frame clones appear in the TCRdb table, and some are missing; sequencing was by immunoSEQ multiplex PCR. The table has 150,000 to 200,000 clones, about 83% seen once. Sample: peripheral blood. These receptor sequences come from a woman aged 70-85 years with COVID-19, enrolled during active disease.

The chain joins TRBV19 to TRBJ2-2; 7 bases are a match to TRBD1. CDR1 is LNHDA and CDR2 is SQIVND in the germline V gene (reference sequence). V shed 3 bases and J 5 bases; nucleotides not matched to a gene: 12. This CDR3 is built from 17 residues. The CDR3: CASSILLGQDMTGELFF. Written as DNA, the CDR3 is TGTGCCAGTAGTATTTTGCTCGGACAGGATATGACCGGGGAGCTGTTTTTT.

J is TRBJ1-1 and V is TRBV9; possibly TRBD1 for D (5 bases). Germline assignment: CDR1 SGDLS and CDR2 YYNGEE. There are 14 residues in the CDR3. V shed 1 base and J shed 7 bases, with 14 bases lying between them. The CDR3 DNA reads as TGTGCCAGCAGCGTACAACCCCTCCAGGGTGAAGCTTTCTTT. As protein: CASSVQPLQGEAFF.

The chain links TRBV15 to TRBJ1-4, with 11 bases matching TRBD1. The length of the CDR3 is 15 residues. J lost 10 bases, V lost 0 bases, and 4 bases had no gene match. CDR1 is LNHNV, CDR2 YYDKDF, per germline (reference sequence). The CDR3 bases are TGTGCCACCAGCAGAGAACCCGGGACAGGGGGAAAACTGTTTTTT. Its protein product is CATSREPGTGGKLFF.

The chain combines TRBV7-3 with TRBJ1-1; a possible D gene is TRBD1 (6 bases). CDR3 size: 14 residues. The germline V and J ends were trimmed by 3 bases and 1 base, with 9 bases remaining between them. From germline, CDR1 is SGHTA and CDR2 FQGTGA. In nucleotides, the CDR3 is TGTGCCAGCAGCTTGAGGGGACAGAACACTGAAGCTTTCTTT. Encoded protein: CASSLRGQNTEAFF.

The chain uses TRBV7-9 and TRBJ1-1, with D unresolved. The CDR3 loop spans 15 amino acids. The V gene lost 2 bases and the J gene lost 0 bases, with 10 bases spanning the gap. Germline CDR1 SEHNR, CDR2 FQNEAQ (reference sequence). The CDR3 reads CASSLSESMNTEAFF. For the CDR3, the DNA is TGTGCCAGCAGCTTATCTGAGAGTATGAACACTGAAGCTTTCTTT. Together with reference TRBV7-9 and TRBJ1-1, the CDR3 gives the full variable domain: DTGVSQNPRHKITKRGQNVTFRCDPISEHNRLYWYRQTLGQGPEFLTYFQNEAQLEKSRLLSDRFSAERPKGSFSTLEIQRTEQGDSAMYLCASSLSESMNTEAFFGQGTRLTVV.

Only a few counts were recorded for this clone. J is TRBJ1-6 and V is TRBV18, with 10 bases aligning to TRBD1. The germline gives CDR1 KGHSH, CDR2 LQKENI. This CDR3 has 15 amino acids. V was pared by 5 bases and J by 8 bases, with 6 bases of the junction left unmatched. CDR3 nucleotide sequence: TGTGCCAGCTCAGCCACGGGGACAGGGGATTCACCCCTCCACTTT. Protein sequence: CASSATGTGDSPLHF.

J is TRBJ1-1 and V is TRBV18; TRBD1 might be the D (6 bases). This CDR3 is built from 13 residues. Trimming shortened V by 8 bases and J by 2 bases, and 12 bases separated the two germline ends. The V gene's germline CDR1 is KGHSH and CDR2 LQKENI. The CDR3 protein is CASQGQQNTEAFF. In nucleotides, the CDR3 is TGTGCCAGCCAGGGACAACAAAACACTGAAGCTTTCTTT.

The CDR3 protein is CASSLRDRGGNQPQHF. The CDR3, as DNA: TGTGCCAGCTCACTCCGGGACAGGGGAGGGAATCAGCCCCAGCATTTT. This sequence joins TRBV18 and TRBJ1-5, with 10 nucleotides matching TRBD1. The CDR3 is 16 residues long. Per germline, CDR1 KGHSH and CDR2 LQKENI. Trimming removed 4 bases from V and 4 bases from J; junction bases left unmatched: 7.

This clone was found once. The gene calls are TRBV3-1 (or the pseudogene TRBV3-2) and TRBJ1-4; 7 bases fit TRBD1. Per germline, CDR1 LGHDT and CDR2 YNNKEL (reference sequence). After removal of 4 bases from V and 8 bases from J, the junction contained 7 bases not matched to a gene. The CDR3 length is 14 residues. CDR3 region: CASSPDREREKLFF. CDR3 DNA: TGTGCCAGCAGCCCCGACAGGGAAAGGGAAAAACTGTTTTTT.

This chain uses TRBV3-1 (or the pseudogene TRBV3-2) with TRBJ2-2; perhaps TRBD2 as D (6 bases). The CDR3 extends over 16 amino acids. Germline V gene sequence: CDR1 LGHDT, CDR2 YNNKEL (reference sequence). Trimming cost V 7 bases and J 0 bases, with 15 bases left between them. The chain's CDR3 is CASTGRDFPNTGELFF. CDR3 bases: TGTGCCAGCACCGGACGGGACTTTCCGAACACCGGGGAGCTGTTTTTT.

The gene calls are TRBV27 and TRBJ1-6; possible D gene TRBD1, 5 bases. Per germline, CDR1 MNHEY and CDR2 SMNVEV (reference sequence). This CDR3 spans 16 amino acids. Deletions cut 5 bases from V and 13 bases from J, with 24 bases between. The CDR3 here is CASSLYSQGRKGPLHF. The CDR3 DNA reads TGTGCCAGCAGTCTATATTCGCAGGGCCGAAAGGGGCCCCTCCACTTT.

Written as DNA, the CDR3 is TGTGCCAGCAGTTTGATCACAGGGGGGGCCCATCAGCCCCAGCATTTT. Protein product: CASSLITGGAHQPQHF. This rearrangement joins TRBV6-6 to TRBJ1-5; TRBD1 matches 8 bases. The junction had 10 bases not matched to a gene; V was cut back by 4 bases and J by 5 bases. Germline V lookup: CDR1 MNHNY, CDR2 SVGAGI (reference sequence). This CDR3 comprises 16 residues.

This clone was seen more than once but under ten times. The chain carries TRBV2 and TRBJ1-1; D gene ambiguous. The V gene lost 8 bases and the J gene lost 3 bases, with 13 bases spanning the gap. The CDR3 covers 13 residues. Germline V gene lookup returns CDR1 SNHLY and CDR2 FYNNEI. This chain's CDR3 is CASLRTRDTEAFF. CDR3 nucleotides: TGTGCCAGCCTCAGGACGCGGGACACTGAAGCTTTCTTT.